The 11 T cell receptor beta chains reported below all come from one sample, sequenced in a study of blood T cell repertoires in COVID-19. TCRdb's copy holds only in-frame clones and misses some; the assay was immunoSEQ multiplex PCR. The profile covers about 130,000 clones, with approximately 81% appearing a single time and about 8.4% taken by the ten largest. Sequenced material: peripheral blood. The source of these receptors is a woman between 55 and 75 years old with active or convalescent COVID-19.

The rearrangement links TRBV4-3 to TRBJ2-7; D perhaps matches TRBD1 (5 bases). Deletions cut 4 bases from V and 3 bases from J, with 10 bases between. The CDR3 covers 13 residues. Germline assignment: CDR1 LGHNA and CDR2 YSLEER. The CDR3 loop is CASSPGFGYEQYF. The CDR3 DNA reads TGCGCCAGCAGCCCAGGGTTCGGCTACGAGCAGTACTTC.

The chain uses TRBV28 and TRBJ2-7; 8 nucleotides align to TRBD1. This CDR3 is built from 13 residues. The ends lost 8 bases at V and 5 bases at J; junction bases unmatched: 8. CDR1 is MDHEN and CDR2 is SYDVKM in the germline V gene. The CDR3 DNA follows: TGTGCCAGCGTGGACAGGGCGAGCCACGAGCAGTACGTC. Amino acid sequence: CASVDRASHEQYV.

The rearrangement links TRBV5-4 to TRBJ2-2, with no clear D. The CDR3 totals 13 residues. Trimming cost V 0 bases and J 6 bases, with 6 bases left between them. Germline V gene lookup returns CDR1 SGHNT and CDR2 YYREEE (reference sequence). The CDR3 loop reads CASSLEAAGELFF. The DNA of the CDR3 is TGTGCCAGCAGCTTGGAGGCGGCCGGGGAGCTGTTTTTT.

CDR3 nucleotide sequence: TGTGCCAGCAGCCAATCGGGTAGCGGGCCTGAGACCCAGTACTTC. It translates to CASSQSGSGPETQYF. The chain has TRBV6-5 and TRBJ2-5; 7 bases are a match to TRBD2. The germline CDR1 and CDR2 sequences are MNHEY and SVGAGI. Losses at the gene ends were 6 bases for V and 5 bases for J; bases not matched to a gene: 12. This CDR3 has 15 residues.

V and J are TRBV7-9 and TRBJ2-3; 8 nucleotides line up with TRBD1. Germline loops: CDR1 SEHNR, CDR2 FQNEAQ (reference sequence). The CDR3 is 15 amino acids. After removal of 1 base from V and 4 bases from J, the junction contained 4 bases not matched to a gene. CDR3 sequence reads: CASSLGGQGADTQYF. DNA for the CDR3: TGTGCCAGCAGCTTAGGAGGACAGGGAGCAGATACGCAGTATTTT.

This rearrangement joins TRBV10-3 to TRBJ2-7, with TRBD2 matching 9 bases. The CDR3 length is 14 residues. V was clipped by 3 bases and J by 6 bases; unmatched bases: 6. Germline V CDR1 and CDR2: ENHRY, SYGVKD. CDR3 loop: CAISELAGVGEQYF. The CDR3 nucleotides read TGTGCCATCAGTGAATTAGCGGGAGTCGGCGAGCAGTACTTC.

The chain uses TRBV28 and TRBJ2-7; 9 positions match TRBD1. The J segment lost 1 base and the V segment lost 8 bases, leaving 6 bases of the junction unmatched. This CDR3 has 14 amino acids. Germline CDR1 is MDHEN and CDR2 is SYDVKM. As DNA, the CDR3 is TGTGCCAGCGCTCTGACAGGGGGTTCCTACGAGCAGTACGTC. As protein: CASALTGGSYEQYV.

The chain combines TRBV7-2 with TRBJ2-1; tentatively, D is TRBD1 (7 bases). CDR3 length: 15 amino acids. Germline assignment: CDR1 SGHTA and CDR2 FQGNSA. Trimming left V 6 bases short and J 10 bases short, with 22 bases between. CDR3 sequence (DNA): TGTGCCAGCAGACCTAGACAGGGAGGCGGGCCCGAGCAGTTCTTC. Translating gives CASRPRQGGGPEQFF.

The chain recombines TRBV19 with TRBJ2-2; 9 positions agree with TRBD1. J was trimmed by 2 bases and V by 8 bases; bases with no gene match: 3. Germline-derived CDR1 and CDR2 are LNHDA and SQIVND (reference sequence). The CDR3 runs 14 residues. The CDR3, as DNA: TGTGCCAGTGGACAGGGGCTAAACACCGGGGAGCTGTTTTTT. Residues: CASGQGLNTGELFF.

This chain uses TRBV30 with TRBJ1-2, with 7 bases identical to TRBD1. V gave up 3 bases and J gave up 6 bases; unmatched junction bases: 7. CDR3 length equals 13 residues. Germline V lookup: CDR1 GTSNPN, CDR2 SVGIG (reference sequence). CDR3: CAWSRDRDNGYTF. DNA of the CDR3: TGTGCCTGGAGCCGCGACAGGGATAATGGCTACACCTTC.

The count of this clone is one. The V and J genes are TRBV5-1 and TRBJ1-2, with 9 positions matching TRBD1. This CDR3 region has 18 residues. Germline CDR1 SGHRS, CDR2 YFSETQ. Trimming took 4 bases from V and 4 from J; bases not matched to a gene: 17. CDR3 sequence (DNA): TGCGCCAGCAGCGAGGGGACAGGGCTCACTCTCCTTTCCTATGGCTACACCTTC. This codes for CASSEGTGLTLLSYGYTF.